What follows describes a single T cell receptor beta chain. Its specificity is not known. This sample was included in a study of resident and recirculating memory T cells in vitiligo. General observations from the study: Clonality differed among vitiligo lesions, with no unique dominant clone.

Sequenced by immunoSEQ multiplex PCR; TCRdb stores in-frame clones only, minus some. Of fewer than 80,000 clones in the sample, 91% were seen once. Trimming took off 0 bases at V and 9 bases at J, with 12 bases between the two ends. CDR1 is SGHAT, CDR2 FQNNGV, per germline. The CDR3 has 15 residues. No patient showed confetti depigmentation, a clinical sign of active disease. Patients who had received treatment within the previous three months were excluded. This clonotype originated in a male donor with vitiligo. V usage is TRBV11-2 and J usage is TRBJ1-6, with D unclear. What was sequenced was blood. The CDR3 region has the DNA TGTGCCAGCAGCTTAGAGGGCGTCTCCTCTTCACCCCTCCACTTT. Translation gives CASSLEGVSSSPLHF.